These 14 T cell receptor beta chains were sequenced from one sample in a study of beta chain features in type 1 diabetes. Every bit of the isolated RNA underwent reverse transcription, so sequencing read expressed TCRB transcripts. Clones were read by immunoSEQ multiplex PCR, and TCRdb kept only the in-frame ones, dropping some. This table has fewer than 650,000 clones, 15% to 18% appearing once. Sequenced input: naive CD4+ T cells from blood. The receptors shown here come from a man aged 18-30 years in good health.

The chain carries TRBV7-2 and TRBJ2-3, with TRBD1 matching over 7 bases. Germline-derived CDR1 and CDR2 are SGHTA and FQGNSA. The V gene end was trimmed by 5 bases and the J gene end by 5 bases; junction bases not matched to a gene: 4. This CDR3 is 13 amino acids long. This CDR3 reads CASSHGTVDTQYF. For the CDR3, the DNA is TGTGCCAGCAGCCATGGGACAGTAGATACGCAGTATTTT.

This clone has more than one count but fewer than ten. The chain recombines TRBV28 with TRBJ1-6; TRBD1 might be the D (5 bases). This CDR3 region has 16 residues. The V end lost 4 bases, the J end lost 0 bases, and 10 bases lay between the germline ends. The V gene's germline CDR1 is MDHEN and CDR2 SYDVKM. DNA for the CDR3: TGTGCCAGCAGTTCCCGACAGAGCTCCTATAATTCACCCCTCCACTTT. The encoded protein is CASSSRQSSYNSPLHF.

In this sample, this clone turned up a few times. CDR3 amino acids: CSANKDQPQHF. CDR3 DNA: TGCAGTGCCAACAAGGATCAGCCCCAGCATTTT. The genes are TRBV20-1 and TRBJ1-5; D is undetermined. The CDR3 is 11 amino acids. Germline assignment: CDR1 DFQATT and CDR2 SNEGSKA (reference sequence). V lost 6 bases to trimming and J lost 5 bases, with 8 bases between them.

This clone has more than one count but fewer than ten. The rearrangement uses TRBV9 and TRBJ2-4; D gene ambiguous. Germline CDR1 is SGDLS and CDR2 is YYNGEE. V was pared by 0 bases and J by 4 bases, with 8 bases between. The CDR3 sequence is 14 residues long. This chain's CDR3 is CASSVGTHKNIQYF. CDR3 coding DNA: TGTGCCAGCAGCGTAGGGACGCATAAAAACATTCAGTACTTC. Full variable domain (remainder filled in from reference TRBV9 and TRBJ2-4): DSGVTQTPKHLITATGQRVTLRCSPRSGDLSVYWYQQSLDQGLQFLIQYYNGEERAKGNILERFSAQQFPDLHSELNLSSLELGDSALYFCASSVGTHKNIQYFGAGTRLSVL.

In nucleotides, the CDR3 is TGTGCCAGCAGCCGCCTACGGAGGGCGAACACTGAAGCTTTCTTT. Residues: CASSRLRRANTEAFF. The chain uses TRBV5-6 and TRBJ1-1; D remains unclear. V gave up 4 bases and J gave up 1 base, with 14 bases separating them. This CDR3 is 15 amino acids long. Per germline, CDR1 SGHDT and CDR2 YYEEEE.

CDR3 in amino acids: CASSPDRSNQPQHF. The CDR3 DNA sequence: TGTGCCAGCAGCCCGGACAGAAGCAATCAGCCCCAGCATTTT. The chain couples TRBV25-1 to TRBJ1-5; weak D call: TRBD1 (6 bases). Between the trimmed V and J ends, which lost 6 bases and 1 base, there was a span of 10 bases. CDR1 is MGHDK, CDR2 SYGVNS, per germline. This CDR3 spans 14 amino acids.

This clone was detected a few times. The chain joins TRBV4-3 to TRBJ2-1; D may correspond to TRBD1 or TRBD2 (7 bases each). The germline V gene encodes CDR1 LGHNA and CDR2 YSLEER. This CDR3 has 15 residues. Deletions cut 1 base from V and 4 bases from J, with 11 bases between. CDR3: CASSQGQGGYNEQFF. CDR3 DNA: TGCGCCAGCAGCCAAGGACAGGGAGGGTACAATGAGCAGTTCTTC.

The V and J genes are TRBV29-1 and TRBJ2-1; 11 nucleotides agree with TRBD1. This CDR3 contains 13 residues. V gave up 6 bases and J gave up 6 bases; unmatched junction bases: 4. Looked up from germline, CDR1 is SQVTM and CDR2 is ANQGSEA. The CDR3 loop reads CSVGTGGSNEQFF. The CDR3 DNA is TGCAGCGTCGGGACAGGGGGTTCCAATGAGCAGTTCTTC.

The chain couples TRBV27 to TRBJ2-4; 15 nucleotides line up with TRBD2. Germline loops: CDR1 MNHEY, CDR2 SMNVEV (reference sequence). The V segment lost 5 bases and the J segment 6 bases; nucleotides outside the gene matches: 11. The CDR3 has 18 residues. The CDR3 bases are TGTGCCAGCAGTCCCCGGGGGACTAGCGGGGGGTCCGGAAACATTCAGTACTTC. Residues: CASSPRGTSGGSGNIQYF.

As regards this clone: Additional DNA sequences in this sample encode the identical CDR3. The chain is built from TRBV28 and TRBJ2-7, with D perhaps matching TRBD2 (7 bases). This CDR3 has 14 residues. Germline CDR1 is MDHEN and CDR2 is SYDVKM. The V gene lost 3 bases and the J gene lost 0 bases, with 9 bases spanning the gap. CDR3 residues: CASSLRGHSYEQYF. CDR3 DNA: TGTGCCAGCAGTTTGCGGGGGCACTCCTACGAGCAGTACTTC.

This clone has more than one count but fewer than ten. This chain connects TRBV23-1 to TRBJ2-7; tentative D call: TRBD1 (6 bases). TRBV23-1 is known as an ORF, though its function is uncertain. This CDR3 has 19 residues. The ends were cut back, 6 bases at V and 2 bases at J, with 29 bases in the middle. The CDR3 spells CASSLGQWDRIHDTYEQYF. The CDR3 bases are TGCGCCAGCAGCCTTGGACAGTGGGATCGAATCCACGACACCTACGAGCAGTACTTC.

This clone was seen more than once but under ten times. As DNA, the CDR3 is TGTGCCATCAGTGGGGGACAGATCCCTGGAAACACCATATATTTT. Amino acid sequence: CAISGGQIPGNTIYF. The V gene is TRBV10-3, the J gene TRBJ1-3, with TRBD1 identical over 7 bases. The CDR3 totals 15 residues. Unmatched junction bases numbered 5, after V lost 4 bases and J lost 2 bases. Germline V gene sequence: CDR1 ENHRY, CDR2 SYGVKD.

This sequence joins TRBV7-9 and TRBJ2-7, with D tentatively TRBD1 or TRBD2 (5 bases each). This CDR3 has 13 residues. The germline gives CDR1 SEHNR, CDR2 FQNEAQ (reference sequence). The ends were cut back, 5 bases at V and 3 bases at J, with 11 bases in the middle. CDR3 in DNA: TGTGCCAGCAGCGGGACGGTTCTCTACGAGCAGTACTTC. It is translated as CASSGTVLYEQYF.

This rearrangement joins TRBV7-6 to TRBJ1-3, with TRBD1 matching over 8 bases. Losses at the gene ends were 5 bases for V and 0 bases for J; bases not matched to a gene: 6. Germline loops: CDR1 SGHVS, CDR2 FNYEAQ. CDR3 length: 16 residues. CDR3: CASSTDRAYSGNTIYF. The CDR3 DNA sequence: TGTGCCAGCAGCACGGACAGGGCTTACTCTGGAAACACCATATATTTT.